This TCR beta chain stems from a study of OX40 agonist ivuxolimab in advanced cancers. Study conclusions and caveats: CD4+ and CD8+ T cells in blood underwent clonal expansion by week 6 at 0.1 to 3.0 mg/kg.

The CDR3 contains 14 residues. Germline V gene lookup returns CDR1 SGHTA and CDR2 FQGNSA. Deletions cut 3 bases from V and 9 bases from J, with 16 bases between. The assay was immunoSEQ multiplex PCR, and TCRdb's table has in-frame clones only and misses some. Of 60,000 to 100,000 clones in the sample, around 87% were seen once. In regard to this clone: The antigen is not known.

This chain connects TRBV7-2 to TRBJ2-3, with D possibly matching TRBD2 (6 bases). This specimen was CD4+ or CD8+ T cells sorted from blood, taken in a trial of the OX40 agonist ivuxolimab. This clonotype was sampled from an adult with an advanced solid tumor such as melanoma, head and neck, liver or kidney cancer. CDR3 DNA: TGTGCCAGCAGCTTGCGGGGCCGTATTGAGACGCAGTATTTT. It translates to CASSLRGRIETQYF.